This T cell receptor (beta chain) was recovered during a study of blood T cell repertoires in COVID-19. Study-wide background: Both acute and convalescent COVID-19 samples were obtained from the United States, Italy and Spain.

Those enrolled in Seattle joined during active infection and were followed longitudinally afterward. Method: immunoSEQ multiplex PCR; TCRdb's copy keeps in-frame clones and lacks some. Of roughly 250,000 clones detected, about 86% appear once; the ten largest clones hold 15% to 17%. Looked up from germline, CDR1 is SEHNR and CDR2 is FQNEAQ (reference sequence). Trimming took off 5 bases at V and 4 bases at J, with 18 bases between the two ends. The CDR3 consists of 15 residues. The receptor's source is a person aged 65 to 85 with COVID-19, enrolled during active disease. Sample: peripheral blood. The chain recombines TRBV7-9 with TRBJ2-7; D is undetermined. This CDR3 is CASSPPFPRGYEQYF. The CDR3 DNA sequence: TGTGCCAGCAGCCCTCCCTTCCCCAGAGGATACGAGCAGTACTTC.